A single sample gave rise to the 18 T cell receptor beta chains below, sequenced in a study of T cell responses to AZD1222 COVID-19 vaccine. Sequencing used immunoSEQ multiplex PCR; TCRdb keeps in-frame clones, though not all of them. The repertoire includes 130,000 or so clones, 89% of them detected once, and roughly a tenth sits in the top ten. Material: peripheral blood, obtained 28 days after the second AZD1222 dose. These receptors were obtained from an adult who received the AZD1222 COVID-19 vaccine.

The chain carries TRBV7-8 and TRBJ2-7; 11 bases align to TRBD2. V gave up 1 base and J gave up 5 bases; unmatched junction bases: 10. Germline assignment: CDR1 SGHVS and CDR2 FQNEAQ. The CDR3 consists of 17 residues. As DNA, the CDR3 is TGTGCCAGCAGCTTAGTAGGTAGCGGGAGGGCAATCGACGAGCAGTACTTC. Its protein is CASSLVGSGRAIDEQYF.

The CDR3 DNA is TGTGCCAGCAGCGTAGAGGGGAACGGGGGCTATGGCTACACCTTC. As protein: CASSVEGNGGYGYTF. The chain employs TRBV9 and TRBJ1-2; D is possibly TRBD1 (5 bases). This CDR3 has 15 residues. The germline CDR1 and CDR2 sequences are SGDLS and YYNGEE. The V end lost 0 bases, the J end lost 4 bases, and 13 bases lay between the germline ends. The full variable domain, in which reference TRBV9 and TRBJ1-2 provide the parts outside the CDR3, is DSGVTQTPKHLITATGQRVTLRCSPRSGDLSVYWYQQSLDQGLQFLIQYYNGEERAKGNILERFSAQQFPDLHSELNLSSLELGDSALYFCASSVEGNGGYGYTFGSGTRLTVV.

The chain employs TRBV7-2 and TRBJ1-5; D is unresolved. The V and J ends lost 5 bases and 2 bases respectively, with 10 bases between them. The CDR3 totals 14 residues. In germline, CDR1 is SGHTA, CDR2 FQGNSA. Here the CDR3 DNA reads TGTGCCAGCAGCCCTTGGGCACGCAATCAGCCCCAGCATTTT. Encoded protein: CASSPWARNQPQHF.

This clone appeared a few times. This chain uses TRBV19 with TRBJ1-4; D uncertain. The CDR3 is made up of 14 amino acids. V lost 8 bases, J lost 2 bases, and 12 bases lay in between. CDR1 LNHDA and CDR2 SQIVND come from the germline V gene (reference sequence). In nucleotides, the CDR3 is TGTGCCAGTGAAAGAGGAGGGACTAATGAAAAACTGTTTTTT. Translation gives CASERGGTNEKLFF.

The J gene is TRBJ2-5, the V gene TRBV11-2; D ambiguous. In germline, CDR1 is SGHAT, CDR2 FQNNGV. The CDR3 contains 11 residues. Trimming stripped 7 bases from V and 4 bases from J, with 7 bases between. CDR3 sequence reads: CASTYRETQYF. The CDR3 nucleotides read TGTGCCAGCACCTATAGAGAGACCCAGTACTTC.

The rearrangement uses TRBV5-6 and TRBJ2-3; no clear D gene. Per the germline V gene, CDR1 is SGHDT and CDR2 is YYEEEE. This CDR3 is 14 amino acids long. V was clipped by 1 base and J by 0 bases, with 6 bases between them. CDR3 sequence reads: CASSLPKSTDTQYF. DNA of the CDR3: TGTGCCAGCAGCTTGCCCAAAAGCACAGATACGCAGTATTTT. The full variable domain, with the rest looked up from reference TRBV5-6 and TRBJ2-3, is DAGVTQSPTHLIKTRGQQVTLRCSPKSGHDTVSWYQQALGQGPQFIFQYYEEEERQRGNFPDRFSGHQFPNYSSELNVNALLLGDSALYLCASSLPKSTDTQYFGPGTRLTVL.

This clone has only one observation. The chain couples TRBV28 to TRBJ2-5; 10 bases fit TRBD2. V gave up 5 bases and J gave up 1 base; unmatched junction bases: 10. CDR1 is MDHEN and CDR2 is SYDVKM in the germline V gene. The CDR3 has 17 amino acids. The CDR3 region is CASSLLGLADLQETQYF. The DNA of the CDR3 is TGTGCCAGCAGTCTTCTAGGACTAGCGGACCTCCAAGAGACCCAGTACTTC. The full variable domain, with the rest looked up from reference TRBV28 and TRBJ2-5, is DVKVTQSSRYLVKRTGEKVFLECVQDMDHENMFWYRQDPGLGLRLIYFSYDVKMKEKGDIPEGYSVSREKKERFSLILESASTNQTSMYLCASSLLGLADLQETQYFGPGTRLLVL.

The chain joins TRBV6-1 to TRBJ2-3; 8 bases align to TRBD2. Germline loops: CDR1 MNHNS, CDR2 SASEGT. There are 17 residues in the CDR3. The ends lost 1 base at V and 4 bases at J; junction bases unmatched: 10. CDR3 coding DNA: TGTGCCAGCAGTGAAGATCCGCCGACTAGCGTCCCAGATACGCAGTATTTT. As protein: CASSEDPPTSVPDTQYF.

The rearrangement joins TRBV12-3 or TRBV12-4 to TRBJ2-1, with 7 bases that match TRBD2. This CDR3 spans 13 amino acids. Losses at the gene ends were 7 bases for V and 4 bases for J; bases not matched to a gene: 4. DNA for the CDR3: TGTGCCAGCAAACCGGGACTATACAATGAGCAGTTCTTC. Its protein product is CASKPGLYNEQFF.

The gene calls are TRBV12-3 or TRBV12-4 and TRBJ1-5, with D uncertain. V dropped 6 bases and J dropped 3 bases, with 6 bases sitting between them. This CDR3 contains 12 residues. The chain's CDR3 is CASRPNNQPQHF. CDR3 coding DNA: TGTGCCAGCAGGCCCAACAATCAGCCCCAGCATTTT.

The genes are TRBV5-1 and TRBJ2-5; D not resolved. The CDR3 is 13 residues long. Germline V gene data show CDR1 as SGHRS and CDR2 as YFSETQ. V was trimmed by 1 base and J by 4 bases, leaving 8 bases between them. The CDR3 bases are TGCGCCAGCAGCTTGAGTCCTTTAGAGACCCAGTACTTC. It encodes CASSLSPLETQYF. The whole variable domain, remainder taken from reference TRBV5-1 and TRBJ2-5, is KAGVTQTPRYLIKTRGQQVTLSCSPISGHRSVSWYQQTPGQGLQFLFEYFSETQRNKGNFPGRFSGRQFSNSRSEMNVSTLELGDSALYLCASSLSPLETQYFGPGTRLLVL.

V usage is TRBV7-2 and J usage is TRBJ2-7, with a tentative D call TRBD1 (6 bases). The CDR3 totals 15 residues. Per germline, CDR1 SGHTA and CDR2 FQGNSA. Trimming cost V 5 bases and J 0 bases, with 14 bases left between them. CDR3 DNA: TGTGCCAGCAGCACTTACCCGGACAGCTCCTACGAGCAGTACTTC. Protein sequence: CASSTYPDSSYEQYF.

The J gene is TRBJ1-1, the V gene TRBV12-3 or TRBV12-4; TRBD1 might be the D (5 bases). V lost 4 bases and J lost 5, with 11 bases in between. This CDR3 has 13 amino acids. DNA for the CDR3: TGTGCCAGCAGTTCCCAGGGTAGAACTGAAGCTTTCTTT. Translated, it gives CASSSQGRTEAFF.

The chain employs TRBV15 and TRBJ2-1; D gene uncertain. CDR3 size: 14 residues. Per germline, CDR1 LNHNV and CDR2 YYDKDF (reference sequence). Trimming shortened V by 0 bases and J by 7 bases, and 10 bases separated the two germline ends. As DNA, the CDR3 is TGTGCCACCAGCAGAGATCTTGTGGCGAATGAGCAGTTCTTC. Encoded protein: CATSRDLVANEQFF.

The genes are TRBV12-3 or TRBV12-4 and TRBJ1-2; D uncertain. Trimming removed 4 bases from V and 3 bases from J, with 6 bases in between. This CDR3 is built from 12 residues. The CDR3 coding sequence is TGTGCCAGCAGTTGGATGGACTATGGCTACACCTTC. Protein product: CASSWMDYGYTF.

V and J are TRBV14 and TRBJ2-1; TRBD2 is a possible D gene (5 bases). Germline V gene sequence: CDR1 SGHDN, CDR2 FVKESK. Trimming stripped 1 base from V and 8 bases from J, with 15 bases between. This CDR3 is 15 amino acids long. The CDR3 DNA reads as TGTGCCAGCAGCCAAGGCCGGGGTTGGGTGGATGAGCAGTTCTTC. This gives the protein CASSQGRGWVDEQFF.

The chain employs TRBV3-1 (or the pseudogene TRBV3-2) and TRBJ2-7; the match to TRBD1 covers 7 bases. Germline CDR1 LGHDT, CDR2 YNNKEL (reference sequence). CDR3 length equals 14 residues. Trimming cost V 4 bases and J 6 bases; bases outside gene matches: 9. CDR3 protein: CASSPRQGWGEQYF. CDR3 coding DNA: TGTGCCAGCAGCCCTCGACAGGGTTGGGGCGAGCAGTACTTC.

The rearrangement links TRBV7-9 to TRBJ1-3, with TRBD1 matching over 7 bases. Trimming removed 6 bases from V and 8 bases from J; junction bases left unmatched: 4. This CDR3 contains 12 residues. The V gene's germline CDR1 is SEHNR and CDR2 FQNEAQ (reference sequence). This chain's CDR3 is CASSGQADTIYF. The CDR3 coding sequence is TGTGCCAGCAGTGGACAGGCTGACACCATATATTTT. The variable domain in full, with the rest retrieved from reference TRBV7-9 and TRBJ1-3, is DTGVSQNPRHKITKRGQNVTFRCDPISEHNRLYWYRQTLGQGPEFLTYFQNEAQLEKSRLLSDRFSAERPKGSFSTLEIQRTEQGDSAMYLCASSGQADTIYFGEGSWLTVV.